This is a list of T cell receptor beta chains from one sample in a study of shared clonotypes between healthy human individuals. Only in-frame clones appear in the TCRdb table, and some are missing; sequencing was by immunoSEQ multiplex PCR. The sample holds roughly 490,000 clones; approximately 80% are singletons and the top ten take around 13%. Source material: PBMCs. The receptors originated from a woman aged 40 to 49 in good health. Some clones in this sample may be carry-over from other donors' samples. CDR3s include the opening cysteine and the closing phenylalanine or tryptophan. D genes are given only for firm matches. The size of a clone is reported for some rows only, either as once, few or many, or as a class for expanded clones.

CDR3 length: 14; V gene: TRBV28; clone size: few; D gene: -; J gene: TRBJ2-5; CDR3 DNA: TGTGCCAGCAAACCTCGGGGCCTCCAAGAGACCCAGTACTTC; CDR3 protein: CASKPRGLQETQYF
CDR3 length: 13; V gene: TRBV27; clone size: few; D gene: -; J gene: TRBJ2-5; CDR3 DNA: TGTGCCAGCAGGAGAGGGGTGGTAGAGACCCAGTACTTC; CDR3 protein: CASRRGVVETQYF
CDR3 length: 17; V gene: TRBV11-3; clone size: -; D gene: TRBD2; J gene: TRBJ2-1; CDR3 DNA: TGTGCCAGCAGCTCGGGACTTCTAGCGGGAGGAGCCAATGAGCAGTTCTTC; CDR3 protein: CASSSGLLAGGANEQFF
CDR3 length: 14; V gene: TRBV6-6; clone size: -; D gene: -; J gene: TRBJ2-1; CDR3 DNA: TGTGCCAGCAGGAGGGGGAACTCCTACAATGAGCAGTTCTTC; CDR3 protein: CASRRGNSYNEQFF
CDR3 length: 18; V gene: TRBV14; clone size: -; D gene: TRBD2; J gene: TRBJ2-1; CDR3 DNA: TGTGCCAGCAGCCCCAGGACTAGCGGGAGGGTCTCCTACAATGAGCAGTTCTTC; CDR3 protein: CASSPRTSGRVSYNEQFF
CDR3 length: 16; V gene: TRBV6-1; clone size: -; D gene: TRBD1; J gene: TRBJ1-2; CDR3 DNA: TGTGCCAGCAGTGAATGGGAGGGACAGAGCTACTATGGCTACACCTTC; CDR3 protein: CASSEWEGQSYYGYTF
CDR3 length: 15; V gene: TRBV28; clone size: few; D gene: TRBD1; J gene: TRBJ2-7; CDR3 DNA: TGTGCCAGCAGTTTAATCGGAGACAGGGCGTACGAGCAGTACTTC; CDR3 protein: CASSLIGDRAYEQYF
CDR3 length: 15; V gene: TRBV4-1; clone size: -; D gene: -; J gene: TRBJ2-5; CDR3 DNA: TGCGCCAGCAGCCAAGATCGCCCAGCCCAAGAGACCCAGTACTTC; CDR3 protein: CASSQDRPAQETQYF
CDR3 length: 15; V gene: TRBV18; clone size: many; D gene: -; J gene: TRBJ2-2; CDR3 DNA: TGTGCCAGCTCACCACGGCTAACGAACACCGGGGAGCTGTTTTTT; CDR3 protein: CASSPRLTNTGELFF
CDR3 length: 15; V gene: TRBV18; clone size: -; D gene: TRBD2; J gene: TRBJ2-1; CDR3 DNA: TGTGCCAGCTCACCACCCTCTCTAGCGGGAAGTGAGCAGTTCTTC; CDR3 protein: CASSPPSLAGSEQFF
CDR3 length: 16; V gene: TRBV4-2; clone size: -; D gene: TRBD2; J gene: TRBJ2-7; CDR3 DNA: TGTGCCAGCAGCCAGGTTAGCGGGAGTGACCCCTACGAGCAGTACTTC; CDR3 protein: CASSQVSGSDPYEQYF
CDR3 length: 16; V gene: TRBV11-2; clone size: many; D gene: -; J gene: TRBJ1-1; CDR3 DNA: TGTGCCAGCAGCCCCCGCCTCCGGGACGTGAACACTGAAGCTTTCTTT; CDR3 protein: CASSPRLRDVNTEAFF
CDR3 length: 16; V gene: TRBV28; clone size: many; D gene: -; J gene: TRBJ2-3; CDR3 DNA: TGTGCCAGCAGTTACGCGGGCTTCGTAGACACAGATACGCAGTATTTT; CDR3 protein: CASSYAGFVDTDTQYF
CDR3 length: 17; V gene: TRBV4-2; clone size: -; D gene: -; J gene: TRBJ2-7; CDR3 DNA: TGTGCCAGCAGCCAAGATTCAGACCATTTTACGGGGTACGAGCAGTACTTC; CDR3 protein: CASSQDSDHFTGYEQYF
CDR3 length: 13; V gene: TRBV2; clone size: few; D gene: -; J gene: TRBJ2-1; CDR3 DNA: TGTGCCAGCAGTAAAAGCCGGGGCAGTGAGCAGTTCTTC; CDR3 protein: CASSKSRGSEQFF
CDR3 length: 17; V gene: TRBV7-2; clone size: few; D gene: TRBD2; J gene: TRBJ2-5; CDR3 DNA: TGTGCCAGCAGCCGAATAGCGGGACTTACTCTCCTTGAGACCCAGTACTTC; CDR3 protein: CASSRIAGLTLLETQYF
CDR3 length: 14; V gene: TRBV10-3; clone size: few; D gene: TRBD2; J gene: TRBJ2-3; CDR3 DNA: TGTGCCATCAGCCTAGCGGGGACTGTGGATACGCAGTATTTT; CDR3 protein: CAISLAGTVDTQYF
CDR3 length: 15; V gene: TRBV18; clone size: -; D gene: TRBD2; J gene: TRBJ2-1; CDR3 DNA: TGTGCCAGCTCGCTCTCAGGGAGGGCTCTGAATGAGCAGTTCTTC; CDR3 protein: CASSLSGRALNEQFF
CDR3 length: 14; V gene: TRBV6-1; clone size: -; D gene: -; J gene: TRBJ1-3; CDR3 DNA: TGTGCCAGCACCCCCCAGGGTGCTGGAAACACCATATATTTT; CDR3 protein: CASTPQGAGNTIYF
CDR3 length: 13; V gene: TRBV7-2; clone size: few; D gene: -; J gene: TRBJ2-1; CDR3 DNA: TGTGCCAGCAGCTTGAACGTTTACAATGAGCAGTTCTTC; CDR3 protein: CASSLNVYNEQFF
CDR3 length: 11; V gene: TRBV18; clone size: few; D gene: -; J gene: TRBJ2-5; CDR3 DNA: TGTGCCAGCTCAAACCAAGAGACCCAGTACTTC; CDR3 protein: CASSNQETQYF
CDR3 length: 13; V gene: TRBV15; clone size: -; D gene: TRBD1; J gene: TRBJ2-7; CDR3 DNA: TGTGCCACCAGCAGAGGACAGGGAAGTTTGCAGTACTTC; CDR3 protein: CATSRGQGSLQYF
CDR3 length: 14; V gene: TRBV18; clone size: few; D gene: -; J gene: TRBJ2-1; CDR3 DNA: TGTGCCAGCTCACCACAAGTATCCTACAATGAGCAGTTCTTC; CDR3 protein: CASSPQVSYNEQFF
CDR3 length: 12; V gene: TRBV6-1; clone size: once; D gene: -; J gene: TRBJ2-7; CDR3 DNA: TGTGCCAGCAGTGAATCCACGCTCGAGCAGTACTTC; CDR3 protein: CASSESTLEQYF
CDR3 length: 17; V gene: TRBV9; clone size: -; D gene: TRBD2; J gene: TRBJ2-1; CDR3 DNA: TGTGCCAGCAGCGTAGGAGTTAGCGGGGGCACCTACAATGAGCAGTTCTTC; CDR3 protein: CASSVGVSGGTYNEQFF
CDR3 length: 11; V gene: TRBV19; clone size: -; D gene: -; J gene: TRBJ1-1; CDR3 DNA: TGTGTGACTGTCGGATGGGCTGAAGCTTTCTTT; CDR3 protein: CVTVGWAEAFF
CDR3 length: 16; V gene: TRBV6-5; clone size: -; D gene: -; J gene: TRBJ1-3; CDR3 DNA: TGTGCCAGCAGTTACTCCGGGACGACCTCTGGAAACACCATATATTTT; CDR3 protein: CASSYSGTTSGNTIYF
CDR3 length: 13; V gene: TRBV2; clone size: -; D gene: TRBD2; J gene: TRBJ2-1; CDR3 DNA: TGTGCCAGCAGGGGGACTAGTATTAGTGAGCAGTTCTTC; CDR3 protein: CASRGTSISEQFF
CDR3 length: 13; V gene: TRBV5-4; clone size: few; D gene: -; J gene: TRBJ2-3; CDR3 DNA: TGTGCCAGCAGCGCGGGTGCAACAGATACGCAGTATTTT; CDR3 protein: CASSAGATDTQYF
CDR3 length: 13; V gene: TRBV7-9; clone size: -; D gene: -; J gene: TRBJ2-7; CDR3 DNA: TGTGCCAGCAGCTTAGGGGGGAGCCACGAGCAGTACTTC; CDR3 protein: CASSLGGSHEQYF
CDR3 length: 16; V gene: TRBV19; clone size: -; D gene: TRBD1; J gene: TRBJ2-5; CDR3 DNA: TGTGCCAGTAATGGTCCCCGACAGGGGGCTCAAGAGACCCAGTACTTC; CDR3 protein: CASNGPRQGAQETQYF
CDR3 length: 13; V gene: TRBV6-5; clone size: -; D gene: -; J gene: TRBJ2-1; CDR3 DNA: TGTGCCAGCACTTCAGGGACGTACAATGAGCAGTTCTTC; CDR3 protein: CASTSGTYNEQFF
CDR3 length: 16; V gene: TRBV7-9; clone size: -; D gene: -; J gene: TRBJ1-2; CDR3 DNA: TGTGCCAGCACCCCAAGCGGGGACCGTTTTGACTATGGCTACACCTTC; CDR3 protein: CASTPSGDRFDYGYTF
CDR3 length: 15; V gene: TRBV10-3; clone size: many; D gene: -; J gene: TRBJ2-3; CDR3 DNA: TGTGCCATCAGCCGTGCCAGGGGCGGAACAGATACGCAGTATTTT; CDR3 protein: CAISRARGGTDTQYF
CDR3 length: 15; V gene: TRBV7-6; clone size: once; D gene: -; J gene: TRBJ2-5; CDR3 DNA: TGTGCCAGCAGCTTAGATCCGGCAGGGGCAGAGACCCAGTACTTC; CDR3 protein: CASSLDPAGAETQYF
CDR3 length: 15; V gene: TRBV13; clone size: -; D gene: -; J gene: TRBJ2-7; CDR3 DNA: TGTGCCAGCAGCTTAGTAGGGGACGGCGCCTACGAGCAGTACTTC; CDR3 protein: CASSLVGDGAYEQYF
CDR3 length: 19; V gene: TRBV19; clone size: -; D gene: TRBD1; J gene: TRBJ2-6; CDR3 DNA: TGTGCCAGTAAAACCACAGGGGGCGTTTTTTGGTCTGGGGCCAACGTCCTGACTTTC; CDR3 protein: CASKTTGGVFWSGANVLTF
CDR3 length: 17; V gene: TRBV9; clone size: -; D gene: -; J gene: TRBJ1-2; CDR3 DNA: TGTGCCAGCAGCGTCTCTCCCGGAGGGATTCTAGGATATGGCTACACCTTC; CDR3 protein: CASSVSPGGILGYGYTF
CDR3 length: 13; V gene: TRBV19; clone size: few; D gene: -; J gene: TRBJ2-7; CDR3 DNA: TGTGCCAGTAGTATGGCTAGTTTCGACGAGCAGTACTTC; CDR3 protein: CASSMASFDEQYF
CDR3 length: 16; V gene: TRBV4-3; clone size: -; D gene: -; J gene: TRBJ2-2; CDR3 DNA: TGCGCCAGCAGCCAAGATCCCTCTAGCGCGGGCGGGGAGCTGTTTTTT; CDR3 protein: CASSQDPSSAGGELFF
CDR3 length: 14; V gene: TRBV29-1; clone size: few; D gene: -; J gene: TRBJ1-1; CDR3 DNA: TGCAGCGTTGATGGGCAGTCTTGGGACACTGAAGCTTTCTTT; CDR3 protein: CSVDGQSWDTEAFF
CDR3 length: 17; V gene: TRBV28; clone size: once; D gene: TRBD1; J gene: TRBJ1-3; CDR3 DNA: TGTGCCAGCAGTCCCTCGTCCGGACAGGGTAATCGAAACACCATATATTTT; CDR3 protein: CASSPSSGQGNRNTIYF
CDR3 length: 16; V gene: TRBV27; clone size: -; D gene: TRBD2; J gene: TRBJ2-1; CDR3 DNA: TGTGCCAGCAGTCCGTATACTAGCGGGGCCTACAATGAGCAGTTCTTC; CDR3 protein: CASSPYTSGAYNEQFF